This T cell receptor (beta chain) originates from a study of T cells after yellow fever vaccination. MiXCR, applied by TCRdb to the 5' RACE reads, yields one record per CDR3 protein. In the table there are some 550,000 distinct CDR3 sequences, 19% of which are singletons. This sequence was found in a man aged 25-40 years who received the YFV17D yellow fever vaccine. The sample here was PBMCs, taken 15 days after the yellow fever booster vaccination.

CDR3 DNA sequence: TGTGCCAGCAGCCTGGGGAATACGAAGGAGACCCAGTACTTC. Translated: CASSLGNTKETQYF. The chain is built from TRBV5-4 and TRBJ2-5; D unresolved. Germline CDR1 reads SGHNT; CDR2 reads YYREEE (reference sequence). V lost 4 bases, J lost 5 bases, and 15 bases lay in between. The CDR3 is 14 amino acids. Combining the CDR3 with reference TRBV5-4 and TRBJ2-5 gives the whole variable domain ETGVTQSPTHLIKTRGQQVTLRCSSQSGHNTVSWYQQALGQGPQFIFQYYREEENGRGNFPPRFSGLQFPNYSSELNVNALELDDSALYLCASSLGNTKETQYFGPGTRLLVL.